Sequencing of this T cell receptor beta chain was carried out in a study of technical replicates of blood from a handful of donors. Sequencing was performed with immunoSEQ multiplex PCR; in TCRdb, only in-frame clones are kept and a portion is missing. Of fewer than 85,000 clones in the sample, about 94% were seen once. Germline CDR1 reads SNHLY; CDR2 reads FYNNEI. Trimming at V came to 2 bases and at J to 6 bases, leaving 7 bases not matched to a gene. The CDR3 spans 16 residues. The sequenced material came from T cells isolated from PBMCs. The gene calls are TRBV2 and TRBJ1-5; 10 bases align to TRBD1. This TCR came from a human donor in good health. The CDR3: CASSEHGTGVFQPQHF. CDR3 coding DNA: TGTGCCAGCAGTGAACATGGGACAGGGGTTTTTCAGCCCCAGCATTTT.